A selection of T cell receptor beta chains follows, all from one sample in a study of blood T cell repertoires in COVID-19. Measured with immunoSEQ multiplex PCR; TCRdb has only the in-frame clones, and not every one. This sample has some 120,000 clones, with about nine tenths found just once. The sequenced sample consisted of peripheral blood. The receptors shown here come from a human donor with active COVID-19. The donor label of this sample is uncertain. Each CDR3 is given with its conserved first and last residue. The order of the fields is V gene, CDR3 protein.

TRBV6-2/TRBV6-3 CASSDGIGTDTQYF
TRBV11-2 CASSLSDIQPQHF
TRBV11-2 CASSRGLAGGPLENEQFF
TRBV27 CASSLTGRVNSPLHF
TRBV6-6 CASSYSLGLVYEQYF
TRBV3-1/TRBV3-2 CASSQDRGNQPQHF
TRBV25-1 CASSENRGWGSPLHF
TRBV5-1 CASSLVVATGELFF
TRBV3-1/TRBV3-2 CASSQVSGRGETQYF
TRBV28 CASSSTASRVPGETQYF
TRBV5-1 CASSFGSPNEKLFF
TRBV5-1 CASSPGNLGYGYTF
TRBV7-8 CASSLVPWGGGYNTEAFF
TRBV19 CASSIVGSGGADEQFF
TRBV6-2/TRBV6-3 CASSYPLAGGGSSYNEQFF
TRBV5-8 CASSPGTGVHEQYF
TRBV13 CASSLIPTPYEQYF
TRBV5-1 CASSAGLAGETQYF
TRBV6-5 CASSYPGGEQYF
TRBV11-2 CASIKGWGRQNIQYF
TRBV12-3/TRBV12-4 CASSSATSFEQFF
TRBV19 CASSPRGGITDTQYF
TRBV11-2 CASSPVFELYF
TRBV29-1 CSVEDPESGGLNTEAFF
TRBV7-8 CASSPVTGKKKTYEQYF
TRBV6-5 CASREGQGGNQPQHF
TRBV6-6 CASSYLGGSTDTQYF
TRBV4-3 CASSQDNLVGQTMKNTEAFF
TRBV5-1 CASSLARGVYEQYF
TRBV25-1 CASSGGLYYGYTF
TRBV2 CASSEWRPEMNSPLHF
TRBV4-2 CASSLGHFNQPQHF
TRBV9 CASSVAGQGYGYTF
TRBV10-3 CAISDSGSSYNEQFF
TRBV6-6 CASSPGGLAEAFF
TRBV30 CAWSVTGGLAANYGYTF
TRBV7-2 CASSPFLGDNQPQHF
TRBV11-2 CASSWSRDRGAKETQYF
TRBV28 CASRGGSNQPQHF
TRBV19 CASTPRGGSQPQHF
TRBV28 CASSLSRSGVGYTF
TRBV18 CASFDRATEAFF
TRBV2 CASSRGFTNEKLFF
TRBV6-6 CASSLNTPTGVSGELFF
TRBV9 CASSVYPGGPSNTGELFF
TRBV4-3 CASSHENRGSRELFF
TRBV27 CASSPDRGGPKDTQYF
TRBV6-6 CASSHIAPGTGVSVSPLHF